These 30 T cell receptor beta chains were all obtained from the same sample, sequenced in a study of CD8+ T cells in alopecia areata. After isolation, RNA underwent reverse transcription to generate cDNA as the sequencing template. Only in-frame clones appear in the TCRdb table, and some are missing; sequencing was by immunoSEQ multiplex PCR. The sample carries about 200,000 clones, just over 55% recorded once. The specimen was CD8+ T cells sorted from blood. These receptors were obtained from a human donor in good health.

As DNA, the CDR3 is TGCAGCGTTGATAAGGGGGCTTCCTATGGCTACACCTTC. Translated: CSVDKGASYGYTF. V is TRBV29-1 and J is TRBJ1-2; 7 positions match TRBD1. Germline lookup yields CDR1 SQVTM and CDR2 ANQGSEA. With V trimmed by 3 bases and J by 4 bases, 5 bases remained unmatched. CDR3 size: 13 residues.

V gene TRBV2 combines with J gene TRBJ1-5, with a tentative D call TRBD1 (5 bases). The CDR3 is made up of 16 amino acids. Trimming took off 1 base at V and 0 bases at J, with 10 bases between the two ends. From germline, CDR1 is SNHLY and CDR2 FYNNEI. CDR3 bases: TGTGCCAGCAGTGAAGACGACAGCAATAGCAATCAGCCCCAGCATTTT. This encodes CASSEDDSNSNQPQHF.

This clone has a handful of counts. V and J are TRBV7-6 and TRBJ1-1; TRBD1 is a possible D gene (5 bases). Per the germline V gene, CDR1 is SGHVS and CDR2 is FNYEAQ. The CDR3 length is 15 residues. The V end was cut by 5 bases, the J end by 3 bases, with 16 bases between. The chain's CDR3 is CASSATGTWDTEAFF. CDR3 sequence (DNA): TGTGCCAGCAGCGCAACGGGGACCTGGGACACTGAAGCTTTCTTT.

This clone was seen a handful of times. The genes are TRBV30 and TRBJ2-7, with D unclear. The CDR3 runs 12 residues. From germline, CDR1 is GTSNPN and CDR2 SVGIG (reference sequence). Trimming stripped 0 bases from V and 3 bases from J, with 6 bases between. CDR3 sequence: CAWSVVGYEQYF. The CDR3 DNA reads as TGTGCCTGGAGTGTGGTGGGCTACGAGCAGTACTTC.

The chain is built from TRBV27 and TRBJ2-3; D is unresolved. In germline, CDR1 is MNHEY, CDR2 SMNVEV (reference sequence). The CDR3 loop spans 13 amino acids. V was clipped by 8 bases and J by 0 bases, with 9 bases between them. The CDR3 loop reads CASSPFSTDTQYF. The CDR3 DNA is TGTGCCAGCTCCCCCTTTAGCACAGATACGCAGTATTTT.

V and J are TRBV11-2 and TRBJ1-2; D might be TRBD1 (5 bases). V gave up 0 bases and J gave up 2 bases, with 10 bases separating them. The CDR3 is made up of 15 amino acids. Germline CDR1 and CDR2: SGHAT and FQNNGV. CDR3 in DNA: TGTGCCAGCAGCTTAGAGTCGGGGCCCAACTATGGCTACACCTTC. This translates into CASSLESGPNYGYTF.

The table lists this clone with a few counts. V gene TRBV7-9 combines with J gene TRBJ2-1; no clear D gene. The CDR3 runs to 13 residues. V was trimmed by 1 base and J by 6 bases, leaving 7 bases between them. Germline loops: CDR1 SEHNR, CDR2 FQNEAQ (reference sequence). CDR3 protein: CASSLVYGNEQFF. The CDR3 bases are TGTGCCAGCAGCTTAGTCTATGGCAATGAGCAGTTCTTC.

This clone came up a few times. The CDR3 loop is CSVTTGNSYEQYF. The CDR3 coding sequence is TGCAGCGTTACAACCGGGAATTCCTACGAGCAGTACTTC. The rearrangement uses TRBV29-1 and TRBJ2-7; possibly TRBD2 for D (5 bases). The CDR3 has 13 amino acids. The V end was cut by 5 bases, the J end by 1 base, with 12 bases between. Looked up from germline, CDR1 is SQVTM and CDR2 is ANQGSEA.

This CDR3 is CASSFGVITSGANVLTF. The CDR3 region has the DNA TGTGCCAGCAGCTTCGGGGTTATTACTTCTGGGGCCAACGTCCTGACTTTC. The genes are TRBV5-6 and TRBJ2-6; perhaps TRBD2 as D (5 bases). V lost 2 bases and J 1 base, leaving 13 bases between the germline ends. Germline V CDR1 and CDR2: SGHDT, YYEEEE. The CDR3 is made up of 17 amino acids.

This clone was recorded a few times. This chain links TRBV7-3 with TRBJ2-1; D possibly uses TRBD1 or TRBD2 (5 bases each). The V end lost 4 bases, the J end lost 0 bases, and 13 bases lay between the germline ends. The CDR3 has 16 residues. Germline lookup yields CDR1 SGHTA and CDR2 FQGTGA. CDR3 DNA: TGTGCCAGCAGCTCGGGACGCCAGAGCTCCTACAATGAGCAGTTCTTC. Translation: CASSSGRQSSYNEQFF. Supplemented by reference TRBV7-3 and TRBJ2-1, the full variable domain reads GAGVSQTPSNKVTEKGKYVELRCDPISGHTALYWYRQSLGQGPEFLIYFQGTGAADDSGLPNDRFFAVRPEGSVSTLKIQRTERGDSAVYLCASSSGRQSSYNEQFFGPGTRLTVL.

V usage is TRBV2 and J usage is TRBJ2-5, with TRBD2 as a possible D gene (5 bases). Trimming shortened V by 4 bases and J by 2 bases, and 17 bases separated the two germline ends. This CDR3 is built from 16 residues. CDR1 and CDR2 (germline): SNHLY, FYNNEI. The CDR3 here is CASSVVGSVKQETQYF. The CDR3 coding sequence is TGTGCCAGCAGTGTGGTAGGGAGCGTCAAACAAGAGACCCAGTACTTC. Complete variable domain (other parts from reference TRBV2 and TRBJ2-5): EPEVTQTPSHQVTQMGQEVILRCVPISNHLYFYWYRQILGQKVEFLVSFYNNEISEKSEIFDDQFSVERPDGSNFTLKIRSTKLEDSAMYFCASSVVGSVKQETQYFGPGTRLLVL.

The CDR3: CASKLQGGYEQYF. The CDR3 DNA is TGTGCCAGCAAATTACAGGGGGGGTACGAGCAGTACTTC. V and J are TRBV27 and TRBJ2-7; D perhaps matches TRBD1 (8 bases). Germline CDR1 and CDR2: MNHEY and SMNVEV (reference sequence). The CDR3 is 13 amino acids. Trimming removed 7 bases at V and 4 bases at J, with 14 bases between.

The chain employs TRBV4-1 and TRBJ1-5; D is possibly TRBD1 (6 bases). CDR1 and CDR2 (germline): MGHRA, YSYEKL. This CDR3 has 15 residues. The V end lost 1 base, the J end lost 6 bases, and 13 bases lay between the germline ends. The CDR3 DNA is TGCGCCAGCAGCCAAGTCCGGGGGGCAGGTCAGCCCCAGCATTTT. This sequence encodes CASSQVRGAGQPQHF.

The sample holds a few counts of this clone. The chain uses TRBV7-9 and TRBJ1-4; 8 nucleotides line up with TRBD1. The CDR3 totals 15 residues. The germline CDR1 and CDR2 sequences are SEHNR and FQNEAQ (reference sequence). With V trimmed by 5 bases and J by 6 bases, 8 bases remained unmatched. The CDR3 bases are TGTGCCAGCAGCCCCGAACAGGGGGTGGATGAAAAACTGTTTTTT. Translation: CASSPEQGVDEKLFF.

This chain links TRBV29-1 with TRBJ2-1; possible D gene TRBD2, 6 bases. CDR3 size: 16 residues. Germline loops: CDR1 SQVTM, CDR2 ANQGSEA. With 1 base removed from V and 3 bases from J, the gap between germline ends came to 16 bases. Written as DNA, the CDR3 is TGCAGCGTTGAAGGTAGCCAGGGAGGCGGCTACAATGAGCAGTTCTTC. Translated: CSVEGSQGGGYNEQFF.

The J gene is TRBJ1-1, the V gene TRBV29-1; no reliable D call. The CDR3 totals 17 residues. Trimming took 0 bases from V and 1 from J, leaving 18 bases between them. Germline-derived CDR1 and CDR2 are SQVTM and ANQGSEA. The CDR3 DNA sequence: TGCAGCGTTGAAGACATCCCAGCAACCAACAGGAACACTGAAGCTTTCTTT. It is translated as CSVEDIPATNRNTEAFF. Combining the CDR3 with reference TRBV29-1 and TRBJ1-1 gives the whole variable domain SAVISQKPSRDICQRGTSLTIQCQVDSQVTMMFWYRQQPGQSLTLIATANQGSEATYESGFVIDKFPISRPNLTFSTLTVSNMSPEDSSIYLCSVEDIPATNRNTEAFFGQGTRLTVV.

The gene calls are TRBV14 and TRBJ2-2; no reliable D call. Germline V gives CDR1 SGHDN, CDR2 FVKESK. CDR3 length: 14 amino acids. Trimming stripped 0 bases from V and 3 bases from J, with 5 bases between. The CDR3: CASSQDGYTGELFF. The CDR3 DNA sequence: TGTGCCAGCAGCCAAGATGGCTACACCGGGGAGCTGTTTTTT.

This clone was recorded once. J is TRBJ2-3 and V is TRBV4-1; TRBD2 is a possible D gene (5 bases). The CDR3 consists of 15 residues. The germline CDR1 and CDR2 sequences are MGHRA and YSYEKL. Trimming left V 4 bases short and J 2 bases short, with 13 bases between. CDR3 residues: CASSRISEITDTQYF. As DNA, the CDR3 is TGCGCCAGCAGCCGGATTAGCGAGATCACAGATACGCAGTATTTT.

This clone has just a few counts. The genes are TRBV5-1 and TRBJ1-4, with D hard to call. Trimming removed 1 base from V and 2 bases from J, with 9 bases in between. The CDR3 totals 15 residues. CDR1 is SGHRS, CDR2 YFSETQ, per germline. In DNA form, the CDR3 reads TGCGCCAGCAGCTTGACGGGGAATACTAATGAAAAACTGTTTTTT. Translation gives CASSLTGNTNEKLFF.

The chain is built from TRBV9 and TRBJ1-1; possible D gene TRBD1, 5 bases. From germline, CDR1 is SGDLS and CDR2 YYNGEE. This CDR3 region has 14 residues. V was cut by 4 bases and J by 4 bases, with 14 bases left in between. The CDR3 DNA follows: TGTGCCAGCAGCACAAATTCGAGGGGCACTGAAGCTTTCTTT. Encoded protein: CASSTNSRGTEAFF.

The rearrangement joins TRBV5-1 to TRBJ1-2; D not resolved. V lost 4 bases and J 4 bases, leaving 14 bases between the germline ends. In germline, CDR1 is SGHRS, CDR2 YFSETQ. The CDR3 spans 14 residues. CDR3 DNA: TGCGCCAGCAGCCAAGACCGAGCCTCCTATGGCTACACCTTC. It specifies CASSQDRASYGYTF.

The CDR3 coding sequence is TGCAGCGTTGATGCTGAAAGCACAGATACGCAGTATTTT. Its protein product is CSVDAESTDTQYF. This rearrangement joins TRBV29-1 to TRBJ2-3; D is uncertain. Germline-derived CDR1 and CDR2 are SQVTM and ANQGSEA. Trimming took 3 bases from V and 0 from J, leaving 7 bases between them. The CDR3 spans 13 residues.

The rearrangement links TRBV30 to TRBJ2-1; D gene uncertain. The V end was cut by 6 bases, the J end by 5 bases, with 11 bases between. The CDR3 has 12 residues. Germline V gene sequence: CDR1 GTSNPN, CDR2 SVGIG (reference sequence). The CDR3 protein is CACQTLNNEQFF. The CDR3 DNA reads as TGTGCCTGCCAGACCCTCAACAATGAGCAGTTCTTC. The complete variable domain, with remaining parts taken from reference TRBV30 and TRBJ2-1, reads SQTIHQWPATLVQPVGSPLSLECTVEGTSNPNLYWYRQAAGRGLQLLFYSVGIGQISSEVPQNLSASRPQDRQFILSSKKLLLSDSGFYLCACQTLNNEQFFGPGTRLTVL.

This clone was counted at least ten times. CDR3 loop: CASSTSRNPNEKLFF. The CDR3 DNA follows: TGTGCCAGCAGTACCTCCCGGAACCCCAATGAAAAACTGTTTTTT. This sequence joins TRBV27 and TRBJ1-4, with unresolved D. V lost 5 bases and J 5 bases, leaving 15 bases between the germline ends. The length of the CDR3 is 15 residues. Germline V CDR1 and CDR2: MNHEY, SMNVEV (reference sequence).

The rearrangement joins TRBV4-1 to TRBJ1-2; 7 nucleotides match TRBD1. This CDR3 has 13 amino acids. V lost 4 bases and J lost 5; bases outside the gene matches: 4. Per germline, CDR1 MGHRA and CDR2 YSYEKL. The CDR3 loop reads CASSPGTAYGYTF. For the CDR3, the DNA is TGCGCCAGCAGCCCCGGGACAGCATATGGCTACACCTTC.

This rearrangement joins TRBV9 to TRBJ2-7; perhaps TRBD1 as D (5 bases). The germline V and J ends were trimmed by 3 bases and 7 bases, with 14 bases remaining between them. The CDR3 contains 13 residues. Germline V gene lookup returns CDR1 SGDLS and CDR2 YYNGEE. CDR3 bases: TGTGCCAGCAGCGGGATAAGGGGAAGAGAGCAGTACTTC. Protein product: CASSGIRGREQYF.

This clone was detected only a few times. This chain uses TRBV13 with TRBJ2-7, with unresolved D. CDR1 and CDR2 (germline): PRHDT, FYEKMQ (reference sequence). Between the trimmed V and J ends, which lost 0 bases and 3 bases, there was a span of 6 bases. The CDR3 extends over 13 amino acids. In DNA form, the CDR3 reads TGTGCCAGCAGCTTAGGAGGCAGCTACGAGCAGTACTTC. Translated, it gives CASSLGGSYEQYF.

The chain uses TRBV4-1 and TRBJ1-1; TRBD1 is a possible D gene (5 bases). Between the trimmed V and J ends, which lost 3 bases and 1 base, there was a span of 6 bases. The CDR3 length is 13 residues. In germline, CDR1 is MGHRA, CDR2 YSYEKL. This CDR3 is CASSHDRNTEAFF. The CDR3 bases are TGCGCCAGCAGCCATGACAGGAACACTGAAGCTTTCTTT.

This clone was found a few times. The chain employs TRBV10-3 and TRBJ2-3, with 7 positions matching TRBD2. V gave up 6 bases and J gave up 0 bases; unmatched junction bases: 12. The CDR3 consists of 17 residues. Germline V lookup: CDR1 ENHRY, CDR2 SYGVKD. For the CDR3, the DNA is TGTGCCATCAGCCGGGACCACGGGGGGACTAGCACAGATACGCAGTATTTT. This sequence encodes CAISRDHGGTSTDTQYF.

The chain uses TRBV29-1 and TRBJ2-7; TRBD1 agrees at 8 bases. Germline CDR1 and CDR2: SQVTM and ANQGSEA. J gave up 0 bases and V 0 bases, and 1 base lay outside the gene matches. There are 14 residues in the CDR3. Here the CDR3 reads CSVEEDRVSYEQYF. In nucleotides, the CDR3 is TGCAGCGTTGAAGAGGACAGGGTCTCCTACGAGCAGTACTTC.